A single sample is the source of the 13 T cell receptor beta chains below, sequenced in a study of shared clonotypes between healthy human individuals. Produced via immunoSEQ multiplex PCR; TCRdb's table is partial and in-frame only. The sample includes hundreds of thousands of clones, more than 70% seen only once; the top ten take more than 1.5%. Material for sequencing was memory CD4+ T cells sorted from blood. Documented subset: CD45RA-negative fraction. All receptors derive from a woman in her 30s in good health.

As DNA, the CDR3 is TGTGCCAGCAGTTCTGGACAACCCGGGGATGAAAAACTGTTTTTT. Amino acids: CASSSGQPGDEKLFF. The J gene is TRBJ1-4, the V gene TRBV28, with D possibly TRBD1 on 5 matching bases. V gave up 4 bases and J gave up 6 bases, with 15 bases separating them. In germline, CDR1 is MDHEN, CDR2 SYDVKM. This CDR3 has 15 amino acids.

In this sample, this clone turned up a few times. The rearrangement joins TRBV5-1 to TRBJ2-3; perhaps TRBD1 as D (5 bases). Per germline, CDR1 SGHRS and CDR2 YFSETQ. V shed 1 base and J shed 5 bases, with 26 bases lying between them. The length of the CDR3 is 19 residues. The CDR3 sequence is CASSLNSLSSNWGGDTQYF. In DNA form, the CDR3 reads TGCGCCAGCAGCTTGAACTCTTTATCCTCAAACTGGGGCGGAGATACGCAGTATTTT.

The rearrangement uses TRBV19 and TRBJ2-3; TRBD2 agrees at 8 bases. Germline CDR1 LNHDA, CDR2 SQIVND (reference sequence). The ends lost 3 bases at V and 4 bases at J; junction bases unmatched: 21. The CDR3 extends over 20 amino acids. The CDR3 region is CASSMGSASAGVFGADTQYF. CDR3 DNA: TGTGCCAGTAGTATGGGCTCAGCTTCAGCGGGAGTTTTTGGAGCAGATACGCAGTATTTT.

This sequence joins TRBV9 and TRBJ1-1; D call uncertain. Germline values: CDR1 SGDLS, CDR2 YYNGEE. V lost 4 bases and J lost 6, with 25 bases in between. This CDR3 is built from 17 residues. CDR3 protein: CASSPRGDRLGSAEAFF. The CDR3 nucleotides are TGTGCCAGCAGCCCCCGGGGAGATAGGCTGGGGAGCGCTGAAGCTTTCTTT.

This chain links TRBV5-4 with TRBJ2-3, with 9 bases that match TRBD1. Germline V gives CDR1 SGHNT, CDR2 YYREEE (reference sequence). V was pared by 5 bases and J by 1 base, with 5 bases of the junction left unmatched. The CDR3 length is 15 residues. The CDR3 bases are TGTGCCAGCAGTCGACGGGACAGGGGCACAGATACGCAGTATTTT. Translating gives CASSRRDRGTDTQYF.

The chain links TRBV28 to TRBJ2-3; TRBD2 agrees at 14 bases. This CDR3 has 18 amino acids. Trimming removed 6 bases from V and 5 bases from J; junction bases left unmatched: 13. The germline gives CDR1 MDHEN, CDR2 SYDVKM. The CDR3 region is CASRSRLGLAGVKDTQYF. The CDR3 nucleotides are TGTGCCAGCAGATCCAGGCTGGGACTAGCGGGAGTGAAAGATACGCAGTATTTT.

This clone appeared once. The rearrangement links TRBV28 to TRBJ1-5, with D unresolved. Germline CDR1 is MDHEN and CDR2 is SYDVKM. Trimming pared 7 bases from V and 7 bases from J, leaving 20 bases between. The CDR3 runs 15 residues. CDR3 loop: CASNREGVSRQPQHF. The CDR3 DNA reads TGTGCCAGCAACCGGGAGGGCGTTTCTCGACAGCCCCAGCATTTT.

This clone was observed once. The CDR3 bases are TGTGCCAGCTCCGGGCTCCGGCTTGAAAAACTGTTTTTT. It encodes CASSGLRLEKLFF. The rearrangement joins TRBV19 to TRBJ1-4, with D uncertain. The germline V gene has CDR1 LNHDA and CDR2 SQIVND (reference sequence). CDR3 length equals 13 residues. The germline V and J ends were trimmed by 9 bases and 7 bases, with 15 bases remaining between them.

This clone was found once. The genes are TRBV28 and TRBJ2-7; 12 positions match TRBD2. The germline V gene has CDR1 MDHEN and CDR2 SYDVKM. The CDR3 sequence is 15 residues long. The V segment lost 7 bases and the J segment 0 bases; nucleotides outside the gene matches: 4. CDR3 in amino acids: CASTGLAGSSYEQYF. The CDR3, as DNA: TGTGCCAGCACCGGACTAGCGGGGAGCTCCTACGAGCAGTACTTC.

The chain has TRBV19 and TRBJ2-1, with TRBD2 identical over 10 bases. The CDR3 is made up of 18 amino acids. The germline gives CDR1 LNHDA, CDR2 SQIVND (reference sequence). Trimming took 1 base from V and 7 from J; bases not matched to a gene: 13. Here the CDR3 reads CASSIVGYRTSGLNEQFF. Here the CDR3 DNA reads TGTGCCAGTAGTATAGTAGGGTATAGGACTAGCGGACTTAATGAGCAGTTCTTC. Variable domain in full (rest from reference TRBV19 and TRBJ2-1): DGGITQSPKYLFRKEGQNVTLSCEQNLNHDAMYWYRQDPGQGLRLIYYSQIVNDFQKGDIAEGYSVSREKKESFPLTVTSAQKNPTAFYLCASSIVGYRTSGLNEQFFGPGTRLTVL.

V is TRBV14 and J is TRBJ2-7; TRBD2 agrees at 10 bases. Germline V gives CDR1 SGHDN, CDR2 FVKESK. The CDR3 has 21 amino acids. V lost 0 bases and J lost 7; bases outside the gene matches: 24. Written as DNA, the CDR3 is TGTGCCAGCAGCCAAGATTACTTAGCGGGAGGCCAACTTACGGGTGATTCTGAGCAGTACTTC. This sequence encodes CASSQDYLAGGQLTGDSEQYF.

This clone has a handful of counts. Other DNA sequences in this sample translate to the same CDR3. The chain has TRBV5-4 and TRBJ1-2; 9 positions match TRBD1. V dropped 3 bases and J dropped 4; count of bases not matched to a gene: 1. This CDR3 spans 13 amino acids. The V gene's germline CDR1 is SGHNT and CDR2 YYREEE (reference sequence). The CDR3, as DNA: TGTGCCAGCAGCTCGGACAGGGGCTATGGCTACACCTTC. Translating it yields CASSSDRGYGYTF.

The genes are TRBV6-1 and TRBJ1-2; D ambiguous. CDR3 size: 14 residues. Germline lookup yields CDR1 MNHNS and CDR2 SASEGT. V was pared by 2 bases and J by 6 bases, with 13 bases between. CDR3 protein: CASSENLGMDGYTF. For the CDR3, the DNA is TGTGCCAGCAGTGAAAACTTGGGAATGGATGGCTACACCTTC.